This is a list of T cell receptor beta chains from one sample in a study of blood T cell repertoires in COVID-19. Repertoires were generated with immunoSEQ multiplex PCR, while TCRdb's copy carries only in-frame clones and drops some. The sample has under 250,000 clones; roughly 82% are singletons. The source material was peripheral blood. The receptors derive from a woman aged 80 or over with COVID-19, enrolled during active disease. CDR3s include the opening cysteine and the closing phenylalanine or tryptophan. A D gene is named only where the DNA matches it firmly.

TRBJ1-4	TRBV5-1	-	TGCGCCAGCAACTCGGACGGACTTAATGAAAAACTGTTTTTT	CASNSDGLNEKLFF
TRBJ1-2	TRBV6-1	-	TGTGCCAGCAGTGAAAAGGGGCCCTATGGCTACACCTTC	CASSEKGPYGYTF
TRBJ2-1	TRBV6-6	-	TGTGCCAGCAACCAGGCTTGGAATGAGCAGTTCTTC	CASNQAWNEQFF
TRBJ1-2	TRBV29-1	-	TGCAGCGTTGAGTATTCCGGCTACACCTTC	CSVEYSGYTF
TRBJ2-1	TRBV20-1	TRBD2	TGCAGTGCTAGTCCCAGCGGGGGGAACTACAATGAGCAGTTCTTC	CSASPSGGNYNEQFF
TRBJ2-5	TRBV3-1/TRBV3-2	-	TGTGCCAGCAGCCCGGGGGAAGAGACCCAGTACTTC	CASSPGEETQYF
TRBJ1-5	TRBV3-1/TRBV3-2	-	TGTGCCAGCAGCCAAGGGGGGGGTGGGAATCAGCCCCAGCATTTT	CASSQGGGGNQPQHF
TRBJ2-3	TRBV7-2	TRBD2	TGTGCCAGCAGCTTACTAGCGGGCGGTGGGGATACGCAGTATTTT	CASSLLAGGGDTQYF
TRBJ2-4	TRBV19	-	TGTGCCAGTAGTAGACAGGTTTACGGGTCAAACATTCAGTACTTC	CASSRQVYGSNIQYF
TRBJ1-1	TRBV2	-	TGTGCCAGCAGTGAACGGGTCTTGGGGGCGGTCTCTGAAGCTTTCTTT	CASSERVLGAVSEAFF
TRBJ2-3	TRBV6-6	-	TGTGCCAGCAGGGAGGGCGGGGACGTCCCTCAGGATACGCAGTATTTT	CASREGGDVPQDTQYF
TRBJ2-5	TRBV6-5	TRBD1	TGTGCCAGCAGAGAGACAGGGCCTGAGACCCAGTACTTC	CASRETGPETQYF